These T cell receptor beta chains were read from a single sample in a study of early T cells in non-severe SARS-CoV-2 infection. One entry per CDR3 protein, called by TCRdb with MiXCR from the 5' RACE reads. In the table there are around 61,000 distinct CDR3 sequences, 10% to 14% of which are singletons. Sample: whole blood. Receptor source: an adult who was a healthcare worker with PCR-confirmed SARS-CoV-2 infection or an uninfected control (not recorded which). Both conserved end residues are part of each CDR3. Fields, in order: clone size, V gene, J gene, D gene, CDR3 protein, CDR3 DNA. The D gene is left open where the match is weak. A clone size is listed for some rows: how often the clone was seen (once, few, many), or a class if it is expanded.

clone_size: many
v_call: TRBV3-1
j_call: TRBJ2-3
d_call: TRBD1
cdr3_aa: CASSSLGQGADTQYF
cdr3_nt: TGTGCCAGCAGCTCTCTCGGACAGGGGGCAGATACGCAGTATTTT

clone_size: few
v_call: TRBV12-3/TRBV12-4
j_call: TRBJ2-2
d_call: TRBD2
cdr3_aa: CASRPGGSKNTGELFF
cdr3_nt: TGTGCCAGCCGCCCGGGGGGTTCTAAAAACACCGGGGAGCTGTTTTTT

clone_size: -
v_call: TRBV10-3
j_call: TRBJ2-2
d_call: TRBD2
cdr3_aa: CAGRGTGELFF
cdr3_nt: TGTGCCGGGAGGGGCACCGGGGAGCTGTTTTTT

clone_size: many
v_call: TRBV20-1
j_call: TRBJ1-5
d_call: TRBD1
cdr3_aa: CSATRQGHQPQHF
cdr3_nt: TGCAGTGCCACCCGACAGGGCCATCAGCCCCAGCATTTT

clone_size: many
v_call: TRBV6-1
j_call: TRBJ2-4
d_call: -
cdr3_aa: CASSESGRDIQYF
cdr3_nt: TGTGCCAGCAGTGAATCTGGACGGGACATTCAGTACTTC

clone_size: many
v_call: TRBV20-1
j_call: TRBJ2-1
d_call: -
cdr3_aa: CSARELGAGRRSYNEQFF
cdr3_nt: TGCAGTGCTAGAGAGTTAGGCGCCGGACGTCGCTCCTACAATGAGCAGTTCTTC

clone_size: many
v_call: TRBV27
j_call: TRBJ2-6
d_call: -
cdr3_aa: CASSLAGAASGANVLTF
cdr3_nt: TGTGCCAGCAGTTTGGCAGGGGCGGCATCTGGGGCCAACGTCCTGACTTTC

clone_size: many
v_call: TRBV15
j_call: TRBJ2-7
d_call: TRBD2
cdr3_aa: CATSRRLAGGYEQYF
cdr3_nt: TGTGCCACCAGCAGACGACTAGCGGGGGGCTACGAGCAGTACTTC

clone_size: -
v_call: TRBV9
j_call: TRBJ1-1
d_call: -
cdr3_aa: CASSGAVNTEAFF
cdr3_nt: TGTGCCAGCAGCGGGGCTGTGAACACTGAAGCTTTCTTT

clone_size: -
v_call: TRBV7-9
j_call: TRBJ1-1
d_call: -
cdr3_aa: CASSLKDNTEAFF
cdr3_nt: TGTGCCAGCAGCTTAAAAGATAACACTGAAGCTTTCTTT

clone_size: few
v_call: TRBV13
j_call: TRBJ1-2
d_call: TRBD1
cdr3_aa: CASSLDRGLVYGYTF
cdr3_nt: TGTGCCAGCAGCTTAGACAGGGGGCTCGTCTATGGCTACACCTTC

clone_size: many
v_call: TRBV20-1
j_call: TRBJ1-6
d_call: TRBD1
cdr3_aa: CSAASSTTGGGSPLHF
cdr3_nt: TGCAGTGCCGCCTCCTCTACGACAGGGGGCGGATCACCCCTCCACTTT

clone_size: few
v_call: TRBV5-1
j_call: TRBJ1-1
d_call: -
cdr3_aa: CASSSGGQAFF
cdr3_nt: TGCGCCAGCAGTAGCGGGGGCCAAGCTTTCTTT

clone_size: few
v_call: TRBV5-4
j_call: TRBJ1-2
d_call: -
cdr3_aa: CASRPGRRDYGYTF
cdr3_nt: TGTGCCAGCAGACCGGGACGTCGAGACTATGGCTACACCTTC

clone_size: many
v_call: TRBV7-2
j_call: TRBJ1-1
d_call: -
cdr3_aa: CASSFLVGAMGSGTEAFF
cdr3_nt: TGTGCCAGCAGCTTCCTGGTGGGGGCGATGGGGTCGGGCACTGAAGCTTTCTTT

clone_size: many
v_call: TRBV20-1
j_call: TRBJ1-3
d_call: -
cdr3_aa: CSAPDLSGNTIYF
cdr3_nt: TGCAGTGCTCCCGACTTATCTGGAAACACCATATATTTT

clone_size: many
v_call: TRBV7-6
j_call: TRBJ2-5
d_call: TRBD2
cdr3_aa: CASSSLGLAGQETQYF
cdr3_nt: TGTGCCAGCAGCTCCCTGGGACTAGCGGGGCAAGAGACCCAGTACTTC

clone_size: few
v_call: TRBV5-4
j_call: TRBJ2-3
d_call: TRBD2
cdr3_aa: CASSFRLAGAPTDTQYF
cdr3_nt: TGTGCCAGCAGCTTTCGACTAGCGGGGGCCCCCACAGATACGCAGTATTTT

clone_size: -
v_call: TRBV12-3/TRBV12-4
j_call: TRBJ1-1
d_call: TRBD1
cdr3_aa: CASSFLNARTGEAFF
cdr3_nt: TGTGCCAGCAGTTTCCTAAATGCCCGGACAGGGGAAGCTTTCTTT

clone_size: -
v_call: TRBV5-1
j_call: TRBJ2-3
d_call: TRBD1
cdr3_aa: CASSRQGSADTQYF
cdr3_nt: TGCGCCAGCAGCCGACAGGGCTCGGCAGATACGCAGTATTTT

clone_size: few
v_call: TRBV7-2
j_call: TRBJ2-1
d_call: TRBD2
cdr3_aa: CASSPLTGGPYEQFF
cdr3_nt: TGTGCCAGCAGCCCCCTGACGGGGGGGCCCTATGAGCAGTTCTTC

clone_size: -
v_call: TRBV9
j_call: TRBJ2-4
d_call: -
cdr3_aa: CASSRPGQENIQYF
cdr3_nt: TGTGCCAGCAGCCGACCGGGACAAGAAAACATTCAGTACTTC

clone_size: many
v_call: TRBV3-1
j_call: TRBJ2-7
d_call: -
cdr3_aa: CASSTGAANSYEQYF
cdr3_nt: TGTGCCAGCAGCACTGGGGCAGCCAACTCCTACGAGCAGTACTTC

clone_size: few
v_call: TRBV3-1
j_call: TRBJ2-1
d_call: TRBD2
cdr3_aa: CASSQDLPGLASYNEQFF
cdr3_nt: TGTGCCAGCAGCCAAGATTTACCGGGACTAGCGTCGTACAATGAGCAGTTCTTC

clone_size: many
v_call: TRBV28
j_call: TRBJ2-1
d_call: -
cdr3_aa: CASAGTADNEQFF
cdr3_nt: TGTGCCAGCGCCGGGACGGCGGACAATGAGCAGTTCTTC

clone_size: many
v_call: TRBV6-5
j_call: TRBJ1-5
d_call: -
cdr3_aa: CASSSITAGQIMAQHF
cdr3_nt: TGTGCCAGCAGTTCCATTACCGCCGGGCAGATCATGGCCCAGCATTTT

clone_size: many
v_call: TRBV7-3
j_call: TRBJ1-1
d_call: -
cdr3_aa: CASSLKPGSAEAFF
cdr3_nt: TGTGCCAGCAGCTTAAAGCCTGGGAGCGCTGAAGCTTTCTTT

clone_size: many
v_call: TRBV7-9
j_call: TRBJ1-2
d_call: -
cdr3_aa: CASSPAGANYGYTF
cdr3_nt: TGTGCCAGCAGCCCCGCTGGAGCTAACTATGGCTACACCTTC

clone_size: -
v_call: TRBV9
j_call: TRBJ2-1
d_call: TRBD2
cdr3_aa: CASSATGLAGSNEQFF
cdr3_nt: TGTGCCAGCAGCGCAACGGGACTAGCGGGCTCCAATGAGCAGTTCTTC

clone_size: few
v_call: TRBV12-5
j_call: TRBJ2-5
d_call: TRBD2
cdr3_aa: CASGLQRGGLVRYF
cdr3_nt: TGTGCTAGTGGCCTTCAACGGGGGGGCCTCGTACGGTACTTC

clone_size: many
v_call: TRBV6-5
j_call: TRBJ2-5
d_call: TRBD1
cdr3_aa: CASSYGSPGTGTPETQYF
cdr3_nt: TGTGCCAGCAGTTACGGAAGTCCCGGGACAGGGACCCCAGAGACCCAGTACTTC

clone_size: -
v_call: TRBV9
j_call: TRBJ2-3
d_call: -
cdr3_aa: CASSVLPYNTDTQYF
cdr3_nt: TGTGCCAGCAGCGTATTGCCGTATAACACAGATACGCAGTATTTT

clone_size: many
v_call: TRBV11-2
j_call: TRBJ2-2
d_call: -
cdr3_aa: CASSTRFRPTGELFF
cdr3_nt: TGTGCCAGCAGCACTCGGTTCCGCCCCACCGGGGAGCTGTTTTTT

clone_size: many
v_call: TRBV12-3/TRBV12-4
j_call: TRBJ2-2
d_call: -
cdr3_aa: CASSLLQTGELFF
cdr3_nt: TGTGCCAGCAGTTTACTTCAAACCGGGGAGCTGTTTTTT

clone_size: -
v_call: TRBV2
j_call: TRBJ2-7
d_call: -
cdr3_aa: CASNDRDGNSYEQYF
cdr3_nt: TGTGCCAGCAATGACCGGGACGGTAACTCCTACGAGCAGTACTTC

clone_size: few
v_call: TRBV2
j_call: TRBJ1-2
d_call: -
cdr3_aa: CASWDGHGYTF
cdr3_nt: TGTGCCAGCTGGGACGGCCATGGCTACACCTTC

clone_size: -
v_call: TRBV7-2
j_call: TRBJ2-2
d_call: -
cdr3_aa: CASRTNRASGELFF
cdr3_nt: TGTGCCAGCAGGACAAACAGGGCCAGCGGGGAGCTGTTTTTT

clone_size: -
v_call: TRBV11-2
j_call: TRBJ2-1
d_call: -
cdr3_aa: CASSLRLGEGEQFF
cdr3_nt: TGTGCCAGCAGTCTTAGATTGGGTGAGGGTGAGCAGTTCTTC

clone_size: -
v_call: TRBV5-4
j_call: TRBJ2-7
d_call: TRBD2
cdr3_aa: CASSSGGVGEQYF
cdr3_nt: TGTGCCAGCAGCTCGGGGGGGGTTGGCGAGCAGTACTTC

clone_size: many
v_call: TRBV10-3
j_call: TRBJ2-3
d_call: TRBD2
cdr3_aa: CAISDERGDGDTQYF
cdr3_nt: TGTGCCATCAGTGACGAGCGGGGGGATGGCGATACGCAGTATTTT

clone_size: many
v_call: TRBV6-4
j_call: TRBJ2-3
d_call: TRBD1
cdr3_aa: CASSDRGQTDTQYF
cdr3_nt: TGTGCCAGCAGTGACAGGGGGCAAACAGATACGCAGTATTTT

clone_size: many
v_call: TRBV7-6
j_call: TRBJ2-7
d_call: TRBD1
cdr3_aa: CASSLAPGTATYEQYF
cdr3_nt: TGTGCCAGCAGCTTAGCCCCCGGGACAGCGACCTACGAGCAGTACTTC

clone_size: -
v_call: TRBV9
j_call: TRBJ1-3
d_call: -
cdr3_aa: CASSPQSADTRNTIYF
cdr3_nt: TGTGCCAGCAGCCCCCAGTCGGCGGATACTAGAAACACCATATATTTT

clone_size: -
v_call: TRBV9
j_call: TRBJ2-5
d_call: TRBD1
cdr3_aa: CASSLDQGAKETQYF
cdr3_nt: TGTGCCAGCAGCCTAGACCAGGGGGCTAAGGAGACCCAGTACTTC

clone_size: many
v_call: TRBV20-1
j_call: TRBJ1-1
d_call: -
cdr3_aa: CSARSLRGEQAFF
cdr3_nt: TGCAGTGCTAGGAGCCTCCGGGGGGAACAGGCTTTCTTT

clone_size: few
v_call: TRBV12-3/TRBV12-4
j_call: TRBJ1-6
d_call: -
cdr3_aa: CASSPTGGYSPLHF
cdr3_nt: TGTGCCAGCAGTCCGACGGGAGGTTATTCACCCCTCCACTTT

clone_size: -
v_call: TRBV7-8
j_call: TRBJ2-5
d_call: -
cdr3_aa: CASSLALSREPTF
cdr3_nt: TGTGCCAGCAGCTTAGCACTATCAAGAGAACCCACGTTC